Shown below are 19 T cell receptor beta chains from a single sample sequenced in a study of cytomegalovirus exposure and HLA in healthy donors. The PCR contained 60 Vbeta and 13 Jbeta primers. Repertoires were generated with immunoSEQ multiplex PCR, while TCRdb's copy carries only in-frame clones and drops some. Of around 150,000 clones in the sample, roughly 77% were seen once. The source material was PBMCs. These receptors were collected from a man aged 25 to 45 in good health.

This rearrangement joins TRBV10-1 to TRBJ1-1, with 7 positions matching TRBD1. From germline, CDR1 is WNHNN and CDR2 SYGVQD (reference sequence). With 0 bases clipped from V and 7 bases from J, the junction kept 5 bases outside the gene matches. The CDR3 totals 14 residues. The CDR3 nucleotides read TGCGCCAGCAGTGAGTCGGGACAGAGGGATGAAGCTTTCTTT. Protein sequence: CASSESGQRDEAFF.

As to this clone: The sample carries other DNA sequences with the same CDR3. This chain joins TRBV6-5 and TRBJ1-2; TRBD1 might be the D (6 bases). There are 15 residues in the CDR3. The germline V and J ends were trimmed by 5 bases and 12 bases, with 25 bases remaining between them. The germline V gene has CDR1 MNHEY and CDR2 SVGAGI. The CDR3 spells CASSPPRGRGGRHTF. The CDR3 DNA sequence: TGTGCCAGCAGTCCCCCCAGGGGTAGGGGGGGCCGCCACACCTTC.

In DNA form, the CDR3 reads TGTGCCAGCAGTTACCGGCTAGCGGCCTACAATGAGCAGTTCTTC. Translation gives CASSYRLAAYNEQFF. The V call is TRBV6-5, the J call TRBJ2-1, with 7 bases that match TRBD2. The germline CDR1 and CDR2 sequences are MNHEY and SVGAGI. Losses at the gene ends were 2 bases for V and 2 bases for J; bases not matched to a gene: 3. The CDR3 spans 15 residues.

The gene calls are TRBV11-1 and TRBJ2-3; 9 bases are shared with TRBD1. Germline V gene data show CDR1 as SGHAT and CDR2 as FQDESV (reference sequence). Germline trimming cut 5 bases from V and 4 bases from J; bases unmatched to any gene: 7. The CDR3 has 15 amino acids. CDR3: CASSRQGVLADTQYF. The CDR3 DNA follows: TGTGCCAGCAGCCGACAGGGGGTATTAGCAGATACGCAGTATTTT.

This chain links TRBV12-5 with TRBJ2-7; weak D call: TRBD1 (6 bases). This CDR3 contains 14 residues. Germline V gives CDR1 LGHNT, CDR2 FRNRAP. Trimming removed 3 bases from V and 3 bases from J, with 12 bases in between. In DNA, the CDR3 is TGTGCTAGTGGTTTTGCAGGGGCCAACTACGAGCAGTACTTC. Protein product: CASGFAGANYEQYF.

The rearrangement joins TRBV29-1 to TRBJ2-7; 13 positions match TRBD2. Germline trimming cut 4 bases from V and 5 bases from J; bases unmatched to any gene: 2. The germline V gene has CDR1 SQVTM and CDR2 ANQGSEA. CDR3 length: 13 residues. CDR3 bases: TGCAGCGTTGTCGGACTAGCGGGAGACGAGCAGTACTTC. Amino acids: CSVVGLAGDEQYF.

This clone appeared a single time. The chain has TRBV5-6 and TRBJ2-1, with D perhaps matching TRBD2 (6 bases). V gave up 4 bases and J gave up 2 bases, with 10 bases separating them. Germline V gene lookup returns CDR1 SGHDT and CDR2 YYEEEE. The CDR3 spans 14 residues. CDR3 in amino acids: CASSPLAAYNEQFF. DNA for the CDR3: TGTGCCAGCAGCCCCTTAGCGGCCTACAATGAGCAGTTCTTC. Full variable domain (rest looked up from reference TRBV5-6 and TRBJ2-1): DAGVTQSPTHLIKTRGQQVTLRCSPKSGHDTVSWYQQALGQGPQFIFQYYEEEERQRGNFPDRFSGHQFPNYSSELNVNALLLGDSALYLCASSPLAAYNEQFFGPGTRLTVL.

The J gene is TRBJ2-1, the V gene TRBV29-1, with 10 bases aligning to TRBD2. This CDR3 comprises 20 residues. Looked up from germline, CDR1 is SQVTM and CDR2 is ANQGSEA. Trimming removed 3 bases from V and 8 bases from J; junction bases left unmatched: 25. The CDR3 reads CSVDVSGTSARRPRWDEQFF. In nucleotides, the CDR3 is TGCAGCGTTGATGTATCAGGGACTAGCGCGAGGAGGCCAAGATGGGATGAGCAGTTCTTC.

The chain combines TRBV9 with TRBJ2-1, with D maybe TRBD1 (6 bases). The germline V gene has CDR1 SGDLS and CDR2 YYNGEE. The CDR3 is made up of 14 amino acids. V was trimmed by 0 bases and J by 5 bases, leaving 9 bases between them. CDR3 sequence reads: CASSVARTDNEQFF. The CDR3 nucleotides read TGTGCCAGCAGCGTAGCTAGGACAGACAATGAGCAGTTCTTC.

The chain joins TRBV19 to TRBJ1-3, with unresolved D. CDR1 LNHDA and CDR2 SQIVND come from the germline V gene (reference sequence). Deletions cut 1 base from V and 4 bases from J, with 23 bases between. The CDR3 is 19 residues long. This CDR3 is CASSIGGQDYAYVGNTIYF. The CDR3, as DNA: TGTGCCAGTAGTATAGGCGGCCAGGACTACGCTTATGTAGGAAACACCATATATTTT.

This rearrangement joins TRBV6-5 to TRBJ1-6; the D gene is possibly TRBD1 (6 bases). The CDR3 covers 14 residues. Germline CDR1 reads MNHEY; CDR2 reads SVGAGI. Trimming pared 5 bases from V and 7 bases from J, leaving 12 bases between. The CDR3 DNA reads as TGTGCCAGCAGTCTGTCTCAGGGGAATTCACCCCTCCACTTT. Protein sequence: CASSLSQGNSPLHF.

The V and J genes are TRBV5-4 and TRBJ2-3; weak D call: TRBD2 (6 bases). The CDR3 spans 15 residues. Deletions cut 4 bases from V and 1 base from J, with 13 bases between. From germline, CDR1 is SGHNT and CDR2 YYREEE (reference sequence). As DNA, the CDR3 is TGTGCCAGCAGCCCGGCGGGGAGCCGCACAGATACGCAGTATTTT. Translated, it gives CASSPAGSRTDTQYF.

The genes are TRBV7-8 and TRBJ1-5; 9 bases fit TRBD1. In germline, CDR1 is SGHVS, CDR2 FQNEAQ. The CDR3 sequence is 15 residues long. The ends lost 3 bases at V and 6 bases at J; junction bases unmatched: 6. CDR3 DNA: TGTGCCAGCAGCTTGGACAGGGGATGGGGTCAGCCCCAGCATTTT. Encoded protein: CASSLDRGWGQPQHF.

CDR3 in amino acids: CASRTPGASYNEQFF. The CDR3 region has the DNA TGTGCCAGCAGGACCCCAGGGGCTTCCTACAATGAGCAGTTCTTC. The chain recombines TRBV6-5 with TRBJ2-1; tentatively, D is TRBD1 (6 bases). CDR3 length: 15 amino acids. Between the trimmed V and J ends, which lost 6 bases and 1 base, there was a span of 13 bases. The germline V gene encodes CDR1 MNHEY and CDR2 SVGAGI.

Notes on this clone: The germline gene is not matched at one end of the junction; a read error may be the cause. This chain uses TRBV7-8 with TRBJ2-1; 11 bases fit TRBD2. Looked up from germline, CDR1 is SGHVS and CDR2 is FQNEAQ. This CDR3 has 14 amino acids. CDR3 DNA sequence: TGTGCCAGCAGCGTAGCGGGGGGGGACAATGAGCAGTTCTTC. Protein: CASSVAGGDNEQFF.

The V call is TRBV30, the J call TRBJ2-5; possible D gene TRBD2, 6 bases. The CDR3 is 13 amino acids. Trimming removed 8 bases at V and 6 bases at J, with 19 bases between. The germline CDR1 and CDR2 sequences are GTSNPN and SVGIG (reference sequence). The chain's CDR3 is CARRGLQEKTQYF. The DNA of the CDR3 is TGTGCCCGCCGGGGGTTACAAGAGAAGACCCAGTACTTC.

This clone was picked up a small number of times. This chain joins TRBV5-1 and TRBJ1-2; 9 nucleotides agree with TRBD1. The CDR3 spans 15 residues. The germline V gene has CDR1 SGHRS and CDR2 YFSETQ. V gave up 4 bases and J gave up 3 bases; unmatched junction bases: 7. Here the CDR3 reads CASSLGQGGDYGYTF. The DNA of the CDR3 is TGCGCCAGCAGCCTGGGACAGGGAGGAGACTATGGCTACACCTTC. Filled out from reference TRBV5-1 and TRBJ1-2, the complete variable domain reads KAGVTQTPRYLIKTRGQQVTLSCSPISGHRSVSWYQQTPGQGLQFLFEYFSETQRNKGNFPGRFSGRQFSNSRSEMNVSTLELGDSALYLCASSLGQGGDYGYTFGSGTRLTVV.

This clone is a singleton in its sample. This chain links TRBV5-6 with TRBJ2-7, with unresolved D. Germline values: CDR1 SGHDT, CDR2 YYEEEE. The CDR3 is 12 amino acids. Trimming removed 4 bases from V and 2 bases from J, with 7 bases in between. CDR3 DNA: TGTGCCAGCAGCCTAGTCCCCTACGAGCAGTACTTC. This translates into CASSLVPYEQYF.

The chain has TRBV5-8 and TRBJ1-1; the D gene is possibly TRBD1 (6 bases). The CDR3 is 14 residues long. Germline values: CDR1 SGHTS, CDR2 YDEGEE. Trimming took off 2 bases at V and 5 bases at J, with 13 bases between the two ends. CDR3 in amino acids: CASSFGGSGTEAFF. The CDR3 region has the DNA TGTGCCAGCAGCTTTGGGGGCTCAGGAACTGAAGCTTTCTTT.